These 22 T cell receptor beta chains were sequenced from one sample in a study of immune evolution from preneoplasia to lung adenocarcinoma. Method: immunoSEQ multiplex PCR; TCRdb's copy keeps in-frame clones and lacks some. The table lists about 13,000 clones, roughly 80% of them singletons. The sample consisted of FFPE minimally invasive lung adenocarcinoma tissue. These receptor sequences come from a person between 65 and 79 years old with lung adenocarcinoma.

In DNA, the CDR3 is TGTGCCAGCAGCCCTCAAAGTGCGGGGGGGACCGGGGAGCTGTTTTTT. Its translation: CASSPQSAGGTGELFF. The chain is built from TRBV11-3 and TRBJ2-2; 9 bases agree with TRBD2. CDR3 length: 16 amino acids. V trimming: 5 bases; J trimming: 5 bases; junction bases outside the gene matches: 9. The germline V gene has CDR1 SGHNT and CDR2 YENEEA.

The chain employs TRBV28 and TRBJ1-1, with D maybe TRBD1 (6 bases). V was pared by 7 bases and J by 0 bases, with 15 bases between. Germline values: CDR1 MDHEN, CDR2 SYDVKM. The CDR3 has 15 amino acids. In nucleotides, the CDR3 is TGTGCCAGCAAGAAGGGGGAGGGAATGAACACTGAAGCTTTCTTT. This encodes CASKKGEGMNTEAFF.

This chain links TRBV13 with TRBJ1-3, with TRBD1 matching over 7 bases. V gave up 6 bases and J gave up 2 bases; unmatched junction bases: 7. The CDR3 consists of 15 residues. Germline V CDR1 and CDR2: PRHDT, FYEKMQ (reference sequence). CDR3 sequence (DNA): TGTGCCAGCAGTTACAGGGGAGGTGCTGGAAACACCATATATTTT. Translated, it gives CASSYRGGAGNTIYF.

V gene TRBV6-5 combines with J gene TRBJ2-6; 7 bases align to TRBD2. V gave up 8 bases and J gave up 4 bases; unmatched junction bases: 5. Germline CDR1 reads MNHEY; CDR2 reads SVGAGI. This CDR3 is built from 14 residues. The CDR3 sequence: CASGEGDGANVLTF. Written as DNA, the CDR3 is TGTGCCAGCGGGGAGGGTGACGGGGCCAACGTCCTGACTTTC.

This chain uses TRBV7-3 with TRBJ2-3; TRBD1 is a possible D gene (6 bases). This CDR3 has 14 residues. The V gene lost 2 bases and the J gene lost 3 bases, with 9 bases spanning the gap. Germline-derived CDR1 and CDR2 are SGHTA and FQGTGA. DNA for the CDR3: TGTGCCAGCAGCTTAGACAGGACAACAGATACGCAGTATTTT. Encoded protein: CASSLDRTTDTQYF.

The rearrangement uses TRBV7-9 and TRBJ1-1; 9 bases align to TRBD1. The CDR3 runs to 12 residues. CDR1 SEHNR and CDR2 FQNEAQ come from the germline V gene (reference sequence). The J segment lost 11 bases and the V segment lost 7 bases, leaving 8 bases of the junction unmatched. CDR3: CASNQQGADAFF. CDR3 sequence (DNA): TGTGCCAGCAACCAACAGGGGGCCGACGCTTTCTTT. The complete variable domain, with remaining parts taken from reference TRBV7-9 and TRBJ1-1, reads DTGVSQNPRHKITKRGQNVTFRCDPISEHNRLYWYRQTLGQGPEFLTYFQNEAQLEKSRLLSDRFSAERPKGSFSTLEIQRTEQGDSAMYLCASNQQGADAFFGQGTRLTVV.

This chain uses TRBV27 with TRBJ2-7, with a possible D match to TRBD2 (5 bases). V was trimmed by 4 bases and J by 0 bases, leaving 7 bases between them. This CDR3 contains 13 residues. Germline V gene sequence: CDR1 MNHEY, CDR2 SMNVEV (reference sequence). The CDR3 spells CASSWGASYEQYF. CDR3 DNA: TGTGCCAGCAGTTGGGGAGCCTCCTACGAGCAGTACTTC.

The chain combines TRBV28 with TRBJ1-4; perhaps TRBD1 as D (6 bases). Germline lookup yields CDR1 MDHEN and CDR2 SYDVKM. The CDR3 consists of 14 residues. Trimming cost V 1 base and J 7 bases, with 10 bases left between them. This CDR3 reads CASSLSGDFEKLFF. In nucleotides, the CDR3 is TGTGCCAGCAGTTTATCAGGGGATTTTGAAAAACTGTTTTTT. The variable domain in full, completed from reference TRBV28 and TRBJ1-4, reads DVKVTQSSRYLVKRTGEKVFLECVQDMDHENMFWYRQDPGLGLRLIYFSYDVKMKEKGDIPEGYSVSREKKERFSLILESASTNQTSMYLCASSLSGDFEKLFFGSGTQLSVL.

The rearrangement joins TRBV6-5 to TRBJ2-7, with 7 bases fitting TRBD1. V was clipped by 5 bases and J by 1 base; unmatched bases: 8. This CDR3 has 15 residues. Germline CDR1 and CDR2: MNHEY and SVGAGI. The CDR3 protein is CASSRGGRRSYEQYF. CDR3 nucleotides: TGTGCCAGCAGTCGAGGGGGCAGGAGGTCCTACGAGCAGTACTTC.

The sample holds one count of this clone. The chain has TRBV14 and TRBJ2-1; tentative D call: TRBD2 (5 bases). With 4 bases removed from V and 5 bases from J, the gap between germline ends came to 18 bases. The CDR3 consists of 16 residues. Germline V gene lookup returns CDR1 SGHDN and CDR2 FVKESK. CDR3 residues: CASSRLESGSNNEQFF. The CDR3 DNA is TGTGCCAGCAGCCGCCTAGAGAGCGGATCAAACAATGAGCAGTTCTTC. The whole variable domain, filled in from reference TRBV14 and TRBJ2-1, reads EAGVTQFPSHSVIEKGQTVTLRCDPISGHDNLYWYRRVMGKEIKFLLHFVKESKQDESGMPNNRFLAERTGGTYSTLKVQPAELEDSGVYFCASSRLESGSNNEQFFGPGTRLTVL.

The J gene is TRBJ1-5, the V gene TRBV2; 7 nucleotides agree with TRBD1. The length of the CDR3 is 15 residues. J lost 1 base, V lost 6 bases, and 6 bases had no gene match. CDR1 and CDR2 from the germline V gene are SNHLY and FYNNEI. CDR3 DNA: TGTGCCAGCAGCGGGCAGGGGGACAGCAATCAGCCCCAGCATTTT. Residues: CASSGQGDSNQPQHF.

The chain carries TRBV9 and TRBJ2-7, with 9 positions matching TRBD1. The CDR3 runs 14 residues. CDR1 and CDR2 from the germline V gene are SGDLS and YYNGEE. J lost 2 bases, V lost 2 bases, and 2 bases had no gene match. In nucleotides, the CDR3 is TGTGCCAGCAGCGTGGGACAGGGTGCCTACGAGCAGTACTTC. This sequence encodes CASSVGQGAYEQYF.

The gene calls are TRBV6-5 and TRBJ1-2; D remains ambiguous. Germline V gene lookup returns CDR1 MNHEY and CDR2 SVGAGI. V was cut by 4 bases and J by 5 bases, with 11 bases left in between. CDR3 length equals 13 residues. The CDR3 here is CASSSSRAYGYTF. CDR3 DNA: TGTGCCAGCAGTTCCAGTCGGGCGTATGGCTACACCTTC.

For the CDR3, the DNA is TGTGCCAGCAGTGAAGCCAGGACAGGGAACACTGAAGCTTTCTTT. Translating gives CASSEARTGNTEAFF. The rearrangement links TRBV6-1 to TRBJ1-1; 7 bases map to TRBD1. Germline CDR1 MNHNS, CDR2 SASEGT. The V segment lost 0 bases and the J segment 1 base; nucleotides outside the gene matches: 2. CDR3 length: 15 amino acids.

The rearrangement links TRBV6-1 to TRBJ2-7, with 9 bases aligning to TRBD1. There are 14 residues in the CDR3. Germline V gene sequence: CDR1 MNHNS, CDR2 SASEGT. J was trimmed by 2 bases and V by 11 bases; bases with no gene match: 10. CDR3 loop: CAGATGQGPYEQYF. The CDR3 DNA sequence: TGTGCCGGGGCGACGGGACAGGGTCCCTACGAGCAGTACTTC.

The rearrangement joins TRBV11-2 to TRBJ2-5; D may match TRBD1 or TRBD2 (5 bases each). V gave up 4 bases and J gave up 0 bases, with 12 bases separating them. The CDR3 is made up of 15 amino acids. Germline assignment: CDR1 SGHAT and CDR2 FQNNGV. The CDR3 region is CASSWGSGHQETQYF. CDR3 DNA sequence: TGTGCCAGCAGCTGGGGTTCGGGACACCAAGAGACCCAGTACTTC.

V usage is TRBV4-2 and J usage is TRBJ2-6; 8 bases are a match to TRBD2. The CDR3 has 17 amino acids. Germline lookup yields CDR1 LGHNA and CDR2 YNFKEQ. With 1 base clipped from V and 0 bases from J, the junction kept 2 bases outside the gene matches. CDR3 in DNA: TGTGCCAGCAGCCAAGGTGGGACTAGCTCTGGGGCCAACGTCCTGACTTTC. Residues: CASSQGGTSSGANVLTF.

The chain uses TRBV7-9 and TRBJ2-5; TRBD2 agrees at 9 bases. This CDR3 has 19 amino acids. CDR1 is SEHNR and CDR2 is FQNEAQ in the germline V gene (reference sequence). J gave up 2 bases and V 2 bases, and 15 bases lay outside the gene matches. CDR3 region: CASSLLGRGGKIRQETQYF. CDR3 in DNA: TGTGCCAGCAGCTTATTGGGGCGGGGGGGCAAGATAAGGCAAGAGACCCAGTACTTC. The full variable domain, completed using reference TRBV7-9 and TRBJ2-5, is DTGVSQNPRHKITKRGQNVTFRCDPISEHNRLYWYRQTLGQGPEFLTYFQNEAQLEKSRLLSDRFSAERPKGSFSTLEIQRTEQGDSAMYLCASSLLGRGGKIRQETQYFGPGTRLLVL.

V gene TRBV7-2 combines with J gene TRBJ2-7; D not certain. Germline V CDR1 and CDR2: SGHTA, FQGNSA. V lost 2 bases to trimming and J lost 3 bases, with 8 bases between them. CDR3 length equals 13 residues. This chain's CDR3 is CASSLSQIYEQYF. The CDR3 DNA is TGTGCCAGCAGCTTATCACAGATCTACGAGCAGTACTTC.

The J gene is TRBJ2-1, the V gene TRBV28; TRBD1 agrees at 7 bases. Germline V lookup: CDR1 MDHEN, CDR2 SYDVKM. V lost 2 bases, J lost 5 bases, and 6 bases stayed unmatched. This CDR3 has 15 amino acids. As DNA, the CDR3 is TGTGCCAGCAGTTTAAGAATCGACAGGGACAATGAGCAGTTCTTC. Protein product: CASSLRIDRDNEQFF.

The CDR3 loop is CASSATGNIQYF. Here the CDR3 DNA reads TGTGCCAGCAGTGCTACAGGGAACATTCAGTACTTC. The genes are TRBV2 and TRBJ2-4; TRBD1 is a possible D gene (6 bases). The V and J ends lost 4 bases and 7 bases respectively, with 8 bases between them. This CDR3 region has 12 residues. CDR1 is SNHLY and CDR2 is FYNNEI in the germline V gene.

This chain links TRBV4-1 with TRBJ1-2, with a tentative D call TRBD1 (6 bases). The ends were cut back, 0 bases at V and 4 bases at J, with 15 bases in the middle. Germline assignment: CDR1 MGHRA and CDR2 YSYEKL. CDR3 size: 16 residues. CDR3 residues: CASSQDGGQTFYGYTF. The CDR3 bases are TGCGCCAGCAGCCAAGATGGAGGACAGACCTTCTATGGCTACACCTTC.